This T cell receptor beta chain was captured in a study of glioma-infiltrating T cells after dendritic cell vaccination. Study background: Glioblastoma patients came from Phase I and II dendritic cell vaccination trials.

The germline CDR1 and CDR2 sequences are MNHNS and SASEGT. V trimming: 8 bases; J trimming: 5 bases; junction bases outside the gene matches: 4. The CDR3 extends over 14 amino acids. The immunoSEQ assay amplified TCRB CDR3 from up to about 2 ug DNA. The method was immunoSEQ multiplex PCR; TCRdb's version includes in-frame clones alone and lacks a portion of them. The sample records 99,000 or so clones, 75% to 90% being singletons. As to time point: after dendritic cell vaccination, including at tumor progression/relapse. PBMC were collected before vaccination, two weeks after the third vaccination, and at progression.

The clonotype comes from a human donor with glioblastoma. V and J are TRBV6-1 and TRBJ2-3; 13 bases match TRBD2. The sample consisted of blood, taken after dendritic cell vaccination. CDR3 loop: CASSWTSGRDTQYF. Here the CDR3 DNA reads TGTGCCAGCTCATGGACTAGCGGGAGAGATACGCAGTATTTT.